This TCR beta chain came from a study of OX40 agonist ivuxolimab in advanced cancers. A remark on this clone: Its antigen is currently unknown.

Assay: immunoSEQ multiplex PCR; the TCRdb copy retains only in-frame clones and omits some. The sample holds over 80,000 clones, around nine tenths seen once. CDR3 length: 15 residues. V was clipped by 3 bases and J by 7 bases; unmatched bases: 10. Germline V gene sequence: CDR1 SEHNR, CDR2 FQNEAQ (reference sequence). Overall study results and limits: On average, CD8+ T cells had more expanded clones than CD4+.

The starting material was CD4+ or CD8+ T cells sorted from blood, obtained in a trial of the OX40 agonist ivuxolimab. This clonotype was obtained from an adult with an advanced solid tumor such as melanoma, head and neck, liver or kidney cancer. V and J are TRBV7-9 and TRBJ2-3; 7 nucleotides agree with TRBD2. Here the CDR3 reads CASSFPGTTFYTQYF. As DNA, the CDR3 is TGTGCCAGCAGCTTTCCCGGGACTACCTTCTATACGCAGTATTTT. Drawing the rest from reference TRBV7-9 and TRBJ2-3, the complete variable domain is DTGVSQNPRHKITKRGQNVTFRCDPISEHNRLYWYRQTLGQGPEFLTYFQNEAQLEKSRLLSDRFSAERPKGSFSTLEIQRTEQGDSAMYLCASSFPGTTFYTQYFGPGTRLTVL.